The 17 T cell receptor beta chains reported below all come from one sample, sequenced in a study of vaccination and CD4 T cells after COVID-19. The treatment: roughly 11-day PBMC culture with coronavirus spike peptide pools or control peptides (ViraFEST assay). An Oncomine TCR Beta short-read assay was used to sequence the DNA from cultured CD4+ T cells. A single record per CDR3 protein comes from TCRdb applying MiXCR to the PCR reads. Counted here are about 15,000 distinct CDR3 sequences, under 50% occurring once; the ten biggest clones make up 9% to 15%. Their recognized antigens are unknown. The sample was CD4+ T cells from blood, cultured in vitro. These receptors all come from a human donor who had recovered from COVID-19.

This clonotype was observed a few times. V usage is TRBV20-1 and J usage is TRBJ1-3; D call uncertain. Germline-derived CDR1 and CDR2 are DFQATT and SNEGSKA (reference sequence). Trimming removed 3 bases from V and 0 bases from J, with 21 bases in between. This CDR3 comprises 18 residues. CDR3: CSARAPRVGSSSGNTIYF. The CDR3 nucleotides read TGCAGTGCTAGGGCTCCCCGAGTGGGCAGCTCCTCTGGAAACACCATATATTTT.

The chain combines TRBV19 with TRBJ2-7; 13 bases line up with TRBD2. V shed 7 bases and J 6 bases; nucleotides not matched to a gene: 15. Per germline, CDR1 LNHDA and CDR2 SQIVND (reference sequence). The CDR3 length is 17 residues. The CDR3 DNA is TGTGCCAGTACTCCCCGCCCCGGACTAGCGGGAGTGCTCGAGCAGTACTTC. Translated: CASTPRPGLAGVLEQYF.

This clonotype was seen more than once but under ten times. V usage is TRBV7-8 and J usage is TRBJ2-5; TRBD1 might be the D (6 bases). Germline V lookup: CDR1 SGHVS, CDR2 FQNEAQ. This CDR3 contains 16 residues. V lost 1 base, J lost 7 bases, and 19 bases lay in between. CDR3: CASSLGTAGARGTQYF. DNA of the CDR3: TGTGCCAGCAGCTTAGGGACAGCAGGGGCAAGAGGGACCCAGTACTTC.

This clonotype was seen just once. The chain joins TRBV28 to TRBJ1-6; tentative D call: TRBD1 (6 bases). Germline-derived CDR1 and CDR2 are MDHEN and SYDVKM. The CDR3 is made up of 15 amino acids. V lost 4 bases and J 2 bases, leaving 9 bases between the germline ends. The CDR3 DNA reads TGTGCCAGCAGTTCAGGGGAGGCCTATAATTCACCCCTCCACTTT. This gives the protein CASSSGEAYNSPLHF.

This clonotype has just a few counts. This chain joins TRBV28 and TRBJ1-2; perhaps TRBD1 as D (5 bases). Germline V gene lookup returns CDR1 MDHEN and CDR2 SYDVKM. CDR3 length: 13 residues. V lost 6 bases and J lost 8, with 16 bases in between. CDR3 sequence reads: CASSSGTQFGYTF. The CDR3 nucleotides are TGTGCCAGCAGCTCCGGGACGCAGTTCGGCTACACCTTC.

The chain recombines TRBV15 with TRBJ1-2; 8 bases map to TRBD1. V lost 5 bases and J lost 8; bases outside the gene matches: 7. CDR1 LNHNV and CDR2 YYDKDF come from the germline V gene (reference sequence). The CDR3 has 13 residues. CDR3 sequence: CATSSRTGQGYTF. The CDR3 DNA reads as TGTGCCACCAGCTCCCGGACAGGGCAAGGCTACACCTTC.

The CDR3 region is CSARRGWDRRYSNQPQHF. The CDR3 DNA sequence: TGCAGTGCTAGGCGGGGGTGGGACAGACGATATAGCAATCAGCCCCAGCATTTT. The genes are TRBV20-1 and TRBJ1-5, with 7 bases matching TRBD1. There are 18 residues in the CDR3. Germline-derived CDR1 and CDR2 are DFQATT and SNEGSKA (reference sequence). V dropped 3 bases and J dropped 0; count of bases not matched to a gene: 14.

The chain recombines TRBV24-1 with TRBJ2-2; 11 bases map to TRBD1. Germline V CDR1 and CDR2: KGHDR, SFDVKD. J was trimmed by 2 bases and V by 4 bases; bases with no gene match: 5. The CDR3 has 17 residues. The CDR3 protein is CATSEWGTGGNTGELFF. The CDR3 DNA reads TGTGCCACCAGTGAATGGGGGACAGGGGGTAACACCGGGGAGCTGTTTTTT.

This clonotype was seen a few times. This chain uses TRBV7-9 with TRBJ1-5; possible D gene TRBD1, 5 bases. Trimming removed 5 bases at V and 0 bases at J, with 14 bases between. The CDR3 runs 16 residues. Germline CDR1 and CDR2: SEHNR and FQNEAQ (reference sequence). The chain's CDR3 is CASSRGTINSNQPQHF. The CDR3 bases are TGTGCCAGCAGCCGCGGGACGATAAATAGCAATCAGCCCCAGCATTTT.

The chain carries TRBV6-1 and TRBJ2-7; D possibly corresponds to TRBD2 (6 bases). The CDR3 has 15 residues. Trimming left V 10 bases short and J 1 base short, with 20 bases between. Germline V gene lookup returns CDR1 MNHNS and CDR2 SASEGT. The CDR3 region has the DNA TGTGCCATACAGACCGGGCGGGAAGGGTCCTACGAGCAGTACTTC. This sequence encodes CAIQTGREGSYEQYF.

The chain couples TRBV15 to TRBJ2-7; 9 bases map to TRBD1. The CDR3 totals 16 residues. The J segment lost 3 bases and the V segment lost 0 bases, leaving 6 bases of the junction unmatched. From germline, CDR1 is LNHNV and CDR2 YYDKDF (reference sequence). The CDR3 loop is CATSRDTGTGSYEQYF. In nucleotides, the CDR3 is TGTGCCACCAGCAGAGACACCGGGACAGGGAGCTACGAGCAGTACTTC.

The CDR3 DNA is TGTGCCAGCAGTTCAATGACAACAGGGAAGACCCAGTACTTC. Translation: CASSSMTTGKTQYF. The chain joins TRBV6-5 to TRBJ2-5; TRBD1 might be the D (6 bases). Germline V gives CDR1 MNHEY, CDR2 SVGAGI. V was clipped by 4 bases and J by 6 bases, with 15 bases between them. CDR3 length: 14 amino acids.

The CDR3 nucleotides are TGTGCCAGCAGTATGCCTGGCAGGCTGGAGCTGTTTTTT. Its translation is CASSMPGRLELFF. The chain couples TRBV27 to TRBJ2-2, with D unclear. The V and J ends lost 5 bases and 10 bases respectively, with 14 bases between them. The CDR3 totals 13 residues. The germline CDR1 and CDR2 sequences are MNHEY and SMNVEV (reference sequence).

The chain recombines TRBV7-8 with TRBJ1-2, with 9 positions matching TRBD1. Trimming removed 4 bases from V and 7 bases from J; junction bases left unmatched: 7. The CDR3 is made up of 14 amino acids. CDR1 is SGHVS, CDR2 FQNEAQ, per germline. DNA for the CDR3: TGTGCCAGCAGCTCAAGGACAGGGGACCGTGGCTACACCTTC. Protein product: CASSSRTGDRGYTF.

This clonotype has just a few counts. J is TRBJ2-5 and V is TRBV6-5, with D maybe TRBD2 (5 bases). The CDR3 loop spans 14 amino acids. V was clipped by 4 bases and J by 3 bases, with 12 bases between them. Germline loops: CDR1 MNHEY, CDR2 SVGAGI. CDR3 nucleotide sequence: TGTGCCAGCAGTTGGGAGAGAGGAGAAGAGACCCAGTACTTC. Translation gives CASSWERGEETQYF.

This clonotype was detected a few times. This chain links TRBV6-2 or TRBV6-3 with TRBJ2-3; D is ambiguous. The ends were cut back, 3 bases at V and 2 bases at J, with 15 bases in the middle. Germline V gene sequence: CDR1 MNHEY, CDR2 SVGEGT. CDR3 length: 16 residues. The DNA for the CDR3 is TGTGCCAGCAGTTATCAGTACGACCGGCCCACAGATACGCAGTATTTT. It encodes CASSYQYDRPTDTQYF.

The chain carries TRBV7-2 and TRBJ2-4; D not resolved. The CDR3 is 16 residues long. Trimming took 1 base from V and 6 from J, leaving 16 bases between them. Germline CDR1 SGHTA, CDR2 FQGNSA. The CDR3 DNA reads TGTGCCAGCAGCTTAGGACTCTACAGAGAGCCAAACATTCAGTACTTC. It encodes CASSLGLYREPNIQYF.